This T cell receptor (beta chain) came from a study of CD8 T cells in ankylosing spondylitis. Quantitative 5'-RACE with molecular barcodes produced the TCR beta libraries. Each CDR3 protein gets one entry after TCRdb re-called the 5' RACE reads with MiXCR. The table has under 200,000 distinct CDR3 sequences, 9.5% to 10% seen once. As concerns this clonotype: Its antigen is unknown.

Findings of the study overall: Made up of eight highly homologous variants, a TCR beta motif appeared characteristic of ankylosing spondylitis blood. Matched synovial fluid from ankylosing spondylitis patients was reported to be enriched for disease-linked clones. Some of these motif variants have turned up before, in reports on reactive arthritis synovial fluid and blood.

Material: blood, either unsorted or a sorted T cell fraction (not recorded which). The sequence came from a female donor with ankylosing spondylitis or in good health (not recorded which).

The DNA of the CDR3 is TGTGCCAGCAGCCCCCATACGGGTATGGGTGAGCAGTTCTTC. Translating it yields CASSPHTGMGEQFF. The chain couples TRBV6-2 or TRBV6-3 to TRBJ2-1; D gene ambiguous. The CDR3 is 14 amino acids. Trimming stripped 6 bases from V and 9 bases from J, with 18 bases between. Germline V gene data show CDR1 as MNHEY and CDR2 as SVGEGT.